Following are 12 T cell receptor beta chains from one sample sequenced in a study of Graves' ophthalmopathy and Graves' hyperthyroidism. Investigators amplified TCR beta CDR3 regions from RNA transcripts. Following a first-round RT-PCR that used HTBI primers, a second-round multiplex PCR was carried out. MiXCR, run by TCRdb on the multiplex PCR reads, gives a single entry per CDR3 protein. This table has 220,000 or so distinct CDR3 sequences, 20% to 25% appearing once. The specimen sequenced was peripheral blood. These receptors were obtained from a woman between 45 and 60 years old with Graves' ophthalmopathy.

This clonotype was found a few times. CDR3: CASSVGSGGLSTDTQYF. The CDR3 bases are TGTGCCAGCAGCGTAGGGTCAGGGGGACTAAGCACAGATACGCAGTATTTT. The rearrangement joins TRBV9 to TRBJ2-3; D is tentatively TRBD1 or TRBD2 (7 bases each). Germline CDR1 is SGDLS and CDR2 is YYNGEE. Between the trimmed V and J ends, which lost 0 bases and 0 bases, there was a span of 14 bases. This CDR3 spans 17 amino acids.

This clonotype came up many times. The chain joins TRBV4-1 to TRBJ1-1, with unresolved D. The V end lost 1 base, the J end lost 9 bases, and 9 bases lay between the germline ends. The CDR3 runs 12 residues. Germline V gene lookup returns CDR1 MGHRA and CDR2 YSYEKL. CDR3 coding DNA: TGCGCCAGCAGCCAAGTCCGAGACAAAGCTTTCTTT. Protein sequence: CASSQVRDKAFF.

This clonotype showed up many times. The CDR3 sequence is CASSPSGTGLGYTF. As DNA, the CDR3 is TGTGCCAGCAGCCCGTCCGGGACAGGCCTAGGCTACACCTTC. The chain joins TRBV7-2 to TRBJ1-2; TRBD1 matches 8 bases. The length of the CDR3 is 14 residues. Germline V lookup: CDR1 SGHTA, CDR2 FQGNSA. The V segment lost 5 bases and the J segment 8 bases; nucleotides outside the gene matches: 10. Full variable domain (remainder filled in from reference TRBV7-2 and TRBJ1-2): GAGVSQSPSNKVTEKGKDVELRCDPISGHTALYWYRQSLGQGLEFLIYFQGNSAPDKSGLPSDRFSAERTGGSVSTLTIQRTQQEDSAVYLCASSPSGTGLGYTFGSGTRLTVV.

This clonotype has at least ten counts. The chain couples TRBV20-1 to TRBJ1-1; D may be TRBD1 (6 bases). Germline CDR1 is DFQATT and CDR2 is SNEGSKA (reference sequence). This CDR3 is 15 amino acids long. The germline V and J ends were trimmed by 1 base and 4 bases, with 16 bases remaining between them. The CDR3 bases are TGCAGTGCTAGAGGGGGGGGGGCGCTTGGCACTGAAGCTTTCTTT. Its protein product is CSARGGGALGTEAFF.

Ten or more counts support this clonotype. V and J are TRBV19 and TRBJ1-2; no definite D call. V lost 1 base and J 8 bases, leaving 17 bases between the germline ends. Germline CDR1 is LNHDA and CDR2 is SQIVND (reference sequence). The CDR3 loop spans 15 amino acids. CDR3 coding DNA: TGTGCCAGTAGTATAGGGTTCCGGTCGGCGGGCGGCTACACCTTC. Translated, it gives CASSIGFRSAGGYTF.

This clonotype has a count of ten or more. The chain combines TRBV6-5 with TRBJ2-2; D unclear. The CDR3 is 14 residues long. The germline V gene has CDR1 MNHEY and CDR2 SVGAGI. The V gene lost 7 bases and the J gene lost 4 bases, with 13 bases spanning the gap. This chain's CDR3 is CASTPGRRTGELFF. CDR3 coding DNA: TGTGCCAGCACTCCGGGTCGGCGCACCGGGGAGCTGTTTTTT.

This clonotype was counted ten times or more. This CDR3 is CASSPDGNQPQHF. CDR3 DNA sequence: TGCGCCAGCAGCCCGGACGGTAATCAGCCCCAGCATTTT. V and J are TRBV5-1 and TRBJ1-5; D call uncertain. Trimming cost V 4 bases and J 4 bases, with 9 bases left between them. There are 13 residues in the CDR3. CDR1 and CDR2 from the germline V gene are SGHRS and YFSETQ.

This chain connects TRBV6-5 to TRBJ1-6; 7 bases match TRBD1. The CDR3 runs to 15 residues. CDR1 is MNHEY and CDR2 is SVGAGI in the germline V gene. J gave up 7 bases and V 0 bases, and 3 bases lay outside the gene matches. Written as DNA, the CDR3 is TGTGCCAGCAGTTACTCGTTACAGGGGAATTCACCCCTCCACTTT. Amino acids: CASSYSLQGNSPLHF.

The CDR3 nucleotides read TGTGCCAGCAGCGTGGGACCGGCCGGAACCGGGGAGCTGTTTTTT. This gives the protein CASSVGPAGTGELFF. The chain is built from TRBV2 and TRBJ2-2; D is possibly TRBD1 or TRBD2 (5 bases each). Germline CDR1 and CDR2: SNHLY and FYNNEI. The CDR3 extends over 15 amino acids. Trimming took off 6 bases at V and 5 bases at J, with 16 bases between the two ends.

This sequence joins TRBV24-1 and TRBJ2-5; TRBD2 might be the D (6 bases). Germline values: CDR1 KGHDR, CDR2 SFDVKD. The germline V and J ends were trimmed by 7 bases and 7 bases, with 9 bases remaining between them. This CDR3 is built from 11 residues. CDR3 coding DNA: TGTGCCACCAGCCTGGAGGGGACCCAGTACTTC. It is translated as CATSLEGTQYF.

This clonotype is a singleton in its sample. A clone one base away is much larger, so this may be a read error. CDR3 sequence reads: CASSVTGTGVRRELFF. DNA for the CDR3: TGTGCCAGCAGCGTCACCGGGACAGGGGTTCGCAGGGAGCTGTTTTTT. V gene TRBV9 combines with J gene TRBJ2-2; 10 bases agree with TRBD1. CDR1 SGDLS and CDR2 YYNGEE come from the germline V gene. The CDR3 is made up of 16 amino acids. With V trimmed by 2 bases and J by 9 bases, 10 bases remained unmatched.

This clonotype showed up many times. This sequence joins TRBV6-2 or TRBV6-3 and TRBJ2-5; 9 nucleotides align to TRBD2. Germline lookup yields CDR1 MNHEY and CDR2 SVGEGT. V trimming: 2 bases; J trimming: 7 bases; junction bases outside the gene matches: 5. The CDR3 is made up of 14 amino acids. As DNA, the CDR3 is TGTGCCAGCAGTTACGGATTGACTAGCGGGACCCAGTACTTC. It encodes CASSYGLTSGTQYF.